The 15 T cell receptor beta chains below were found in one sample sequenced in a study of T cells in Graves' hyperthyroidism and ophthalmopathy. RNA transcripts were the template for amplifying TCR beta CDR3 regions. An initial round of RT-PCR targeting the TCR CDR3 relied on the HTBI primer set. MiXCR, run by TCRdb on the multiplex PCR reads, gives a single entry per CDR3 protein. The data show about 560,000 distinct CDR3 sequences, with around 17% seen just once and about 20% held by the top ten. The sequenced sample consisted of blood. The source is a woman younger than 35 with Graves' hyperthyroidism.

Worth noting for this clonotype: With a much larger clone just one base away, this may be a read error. The CDR3 reads CAWSVRTGWTYEQYF. The DNA of the CDR3 is TGTGCCTGGAGTGTAAGGACAGGGTGGACCTACGAGCAGTACTTC. The rearrangement links TRBV30 to TRBJ2-7; 8 bases map to TRBD1. This CDR3 has 15 residues. CDR1 is GTSNPN and CDR2 is SVGIG in the germline V gene (reference sequence). J was trimmed by 2 bases and V by 0 bases; bases with no gene match: 6.

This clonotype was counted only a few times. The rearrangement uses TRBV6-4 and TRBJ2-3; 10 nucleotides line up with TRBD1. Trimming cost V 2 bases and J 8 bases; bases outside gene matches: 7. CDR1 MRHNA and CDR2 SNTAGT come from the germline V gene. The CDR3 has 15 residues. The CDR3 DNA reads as TGTGCCAGCAGTGACGAACGACAGGGGGCAAGTACGCAGTATTTT. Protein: CASSDERQGASTQYF.

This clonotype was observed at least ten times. CDR3 sequence (DNA): TGCAGCGTTGCACTAGCGAGGAAGACCCAGTACTTC. Amino acids: CSVALARKTQYF. The chain recombines TRBV29-1 with TRBJ2-5; 7 nucleotides match TRBD2. CDR1 and CDR2 from the germline V gene are SQVTM and ANQGSEA. Trimming at V came to 4 bases and at J to 6 bases, leaving 5 bases not matched to a gene. CDR3 length equals 12 residues.

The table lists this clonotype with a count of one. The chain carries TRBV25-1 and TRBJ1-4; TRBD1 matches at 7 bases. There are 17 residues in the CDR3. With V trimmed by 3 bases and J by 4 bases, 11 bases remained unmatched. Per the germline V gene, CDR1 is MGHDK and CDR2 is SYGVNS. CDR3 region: CASSDIRGRGNNEKLFF. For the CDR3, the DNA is TGTGCCAGCAGTGACATCAGGGGGAGGGGGAATAATGAAAAACTGTTTTTT.

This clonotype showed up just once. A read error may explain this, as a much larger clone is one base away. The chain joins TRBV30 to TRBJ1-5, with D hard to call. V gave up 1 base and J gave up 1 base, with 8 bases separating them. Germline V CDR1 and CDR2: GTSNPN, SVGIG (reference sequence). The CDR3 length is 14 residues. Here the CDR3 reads CAWSAPQSNQPQHF. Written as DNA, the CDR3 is TGTGCCTGGAGTGCACCACAGAGCAATCAGCCCCAGCATTTT.

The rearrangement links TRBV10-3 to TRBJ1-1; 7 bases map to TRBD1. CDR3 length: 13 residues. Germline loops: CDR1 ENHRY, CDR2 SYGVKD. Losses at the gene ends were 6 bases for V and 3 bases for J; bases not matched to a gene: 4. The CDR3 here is CAISTGEDTEAFF. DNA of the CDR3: TGTGCCATCAGCACAGGGGAGGACACTGAAGCTTTCTTT.

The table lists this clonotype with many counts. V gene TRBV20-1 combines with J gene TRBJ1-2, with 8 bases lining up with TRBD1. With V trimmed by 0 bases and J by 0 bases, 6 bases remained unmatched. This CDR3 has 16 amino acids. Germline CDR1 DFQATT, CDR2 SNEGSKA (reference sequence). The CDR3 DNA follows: TGCAGTGCTAGAGATGCAGGGGGCCCGTCTAACTATGGCTACACCTTC. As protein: CSARDAGGPSNYGYTF.

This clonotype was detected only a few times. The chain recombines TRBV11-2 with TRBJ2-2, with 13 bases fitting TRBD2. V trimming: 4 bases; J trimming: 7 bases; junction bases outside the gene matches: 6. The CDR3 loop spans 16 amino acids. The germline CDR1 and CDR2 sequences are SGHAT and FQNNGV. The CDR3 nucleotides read TGTGCCAGCAGCTCAAGACTAGCGGGGGGAATCGGGGAGCTGTTTTTT. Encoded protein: CASSSRLAGGIGELFF.

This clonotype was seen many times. The CDR3 protein is CASSAPDADRLYGYTF. The DNA for the CDR3 is TGTGCCAGCAGCGCACCGGACGCGGATCGACTCTATGGCTACACCTTC. The genes are TRBV6-1 and TRBJ1-2; D not resolved. Trimming pared 6 bases from V and 4 bases from J, leaving 21 bases between. The CDR3 contains 16 residues. Germline CDR1 MNHNS, CDR2 SASEGT.

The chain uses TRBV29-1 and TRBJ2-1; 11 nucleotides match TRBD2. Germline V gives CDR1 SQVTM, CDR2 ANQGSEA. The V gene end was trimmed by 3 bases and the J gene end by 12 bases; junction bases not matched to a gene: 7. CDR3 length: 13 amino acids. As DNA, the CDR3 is TGCAGCGTTGACAAGGCTAGCGGGAGGAGGCAGTTCTTC. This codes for CSVDKASGRRQFF.

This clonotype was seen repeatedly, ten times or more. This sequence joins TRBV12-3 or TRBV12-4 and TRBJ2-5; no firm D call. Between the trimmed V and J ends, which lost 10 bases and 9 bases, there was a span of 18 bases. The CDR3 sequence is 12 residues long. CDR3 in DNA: TGTGCCACCAAGCGAACCGGAGTTCCCCAGTACTTC. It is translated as CATKRTGVPQYF.

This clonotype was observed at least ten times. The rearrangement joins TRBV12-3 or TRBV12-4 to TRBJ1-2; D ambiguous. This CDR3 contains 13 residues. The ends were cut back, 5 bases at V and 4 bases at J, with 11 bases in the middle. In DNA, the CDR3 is TGTGCCAGCAGTCCCCAGCGTCGCTATGGCTACACCTTC. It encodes CASSPQRRYGYTF.

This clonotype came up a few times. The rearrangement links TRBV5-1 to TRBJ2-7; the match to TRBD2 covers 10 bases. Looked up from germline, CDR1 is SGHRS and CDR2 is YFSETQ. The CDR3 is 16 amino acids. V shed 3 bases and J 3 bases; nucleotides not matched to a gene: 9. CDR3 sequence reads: CASSWTLAGEGYEQYF. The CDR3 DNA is TGCGCCAGCAGCTGGACCCTAGCGGGGGAGGGCTACGAGCAGTACTTC. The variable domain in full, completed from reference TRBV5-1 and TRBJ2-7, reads KAGVTQTPRYLIKTRGQQVTLSCSPISGHRSVSWYQQTPGQGLQFLFEYFSETQRNKGNFPGRFSGRQFSNSRSEMNVSTLELGDSALYLCASSWTLAGEGYEQYFGPGTRLTVT.

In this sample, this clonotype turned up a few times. The DNA for the CDR3 is TGTGCCAGCTCACCATGGAGGTTGGGGCCTAATGAAAAACTGTTTTTT. Translating it yields CASSPWRLGPNEKLFF. The chain couples TRBV18 to TRBJ1-4; D is perhaps TRBD1 (5 bases). Looked up from germline, CDR1 is KGHSH and CDR2 is LQKENI. V was trimmed by 2 bases and J by 3 bases, leaving 13 bases between them. This CDR3 contains 16 residues.

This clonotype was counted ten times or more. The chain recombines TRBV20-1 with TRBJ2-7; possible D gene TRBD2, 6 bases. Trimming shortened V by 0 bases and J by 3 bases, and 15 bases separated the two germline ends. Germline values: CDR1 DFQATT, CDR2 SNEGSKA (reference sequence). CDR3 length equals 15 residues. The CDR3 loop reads CSARDLEGPDYEQYF. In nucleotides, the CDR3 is TGCAGTGCTAGAGATTTGGAGGGTCCCGACTACGAGCAGTACTTC.